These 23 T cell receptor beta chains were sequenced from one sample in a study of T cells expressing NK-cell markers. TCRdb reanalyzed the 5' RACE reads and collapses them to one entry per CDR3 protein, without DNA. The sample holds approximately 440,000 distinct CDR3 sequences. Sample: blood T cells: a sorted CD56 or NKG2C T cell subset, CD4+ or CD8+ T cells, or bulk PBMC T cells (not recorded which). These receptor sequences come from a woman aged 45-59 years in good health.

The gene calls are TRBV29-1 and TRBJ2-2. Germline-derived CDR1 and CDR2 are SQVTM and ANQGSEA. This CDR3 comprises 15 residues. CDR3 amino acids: CSASFYDKNTGELFF.

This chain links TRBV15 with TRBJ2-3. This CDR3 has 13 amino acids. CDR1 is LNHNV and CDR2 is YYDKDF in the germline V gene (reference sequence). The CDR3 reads CATSRPDADTQYF.

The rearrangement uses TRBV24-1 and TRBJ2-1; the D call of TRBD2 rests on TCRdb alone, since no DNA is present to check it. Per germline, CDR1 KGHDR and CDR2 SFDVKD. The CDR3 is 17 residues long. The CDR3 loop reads CATSRGGLTDSYNEQFF.

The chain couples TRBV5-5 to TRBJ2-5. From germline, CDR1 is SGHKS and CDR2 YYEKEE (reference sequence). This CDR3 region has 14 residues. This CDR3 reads CASTDSTIQETQYF.

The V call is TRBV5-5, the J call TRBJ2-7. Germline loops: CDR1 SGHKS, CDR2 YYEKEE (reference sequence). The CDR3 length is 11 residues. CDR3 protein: CASSSSFEQYF.

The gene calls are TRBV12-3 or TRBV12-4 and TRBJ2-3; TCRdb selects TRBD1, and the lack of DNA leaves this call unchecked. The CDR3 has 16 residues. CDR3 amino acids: CASSSGQKFSTDTQYF.

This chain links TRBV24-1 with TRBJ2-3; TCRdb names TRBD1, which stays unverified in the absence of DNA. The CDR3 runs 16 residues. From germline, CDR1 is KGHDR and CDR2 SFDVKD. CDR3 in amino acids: CATSSWDSSSTDTQYF.

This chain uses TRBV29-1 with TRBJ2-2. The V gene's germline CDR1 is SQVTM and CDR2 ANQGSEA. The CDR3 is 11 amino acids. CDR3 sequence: CSVDRVGELFF.

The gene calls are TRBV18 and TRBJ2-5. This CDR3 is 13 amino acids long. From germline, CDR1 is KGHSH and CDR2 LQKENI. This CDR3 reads CASSPRGQETQYF.

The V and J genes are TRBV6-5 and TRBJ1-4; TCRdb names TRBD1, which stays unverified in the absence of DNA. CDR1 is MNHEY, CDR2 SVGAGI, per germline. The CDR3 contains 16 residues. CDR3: CASSSQTGTGMGKLFF.

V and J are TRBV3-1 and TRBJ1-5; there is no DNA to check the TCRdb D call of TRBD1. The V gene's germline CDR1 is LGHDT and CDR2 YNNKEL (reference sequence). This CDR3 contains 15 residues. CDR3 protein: CASSSTGQGYQPQHF.

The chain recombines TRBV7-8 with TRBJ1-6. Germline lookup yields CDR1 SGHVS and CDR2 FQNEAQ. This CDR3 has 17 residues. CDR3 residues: CASCPDTLSSYNSPLHF.

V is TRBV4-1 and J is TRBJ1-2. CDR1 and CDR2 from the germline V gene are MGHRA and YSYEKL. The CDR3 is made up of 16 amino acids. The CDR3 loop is CASSQEGAFTSYGYTF.

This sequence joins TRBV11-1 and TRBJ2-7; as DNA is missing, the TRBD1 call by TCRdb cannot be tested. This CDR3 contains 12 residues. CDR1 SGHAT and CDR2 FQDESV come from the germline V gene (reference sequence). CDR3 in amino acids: CASRQGAHEQYF.

The CDR3 region is CASRKDPEHEQFF. This chain uses TRBV4-2 with TRBJ2-1. The CDR3 contains 13 residues. Germline-derived CDR1 and CDR2 are LGHNA and YNFKEQ.

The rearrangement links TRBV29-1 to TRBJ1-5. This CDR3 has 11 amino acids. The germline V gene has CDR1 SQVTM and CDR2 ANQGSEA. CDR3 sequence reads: CSVEGPQPQHF.

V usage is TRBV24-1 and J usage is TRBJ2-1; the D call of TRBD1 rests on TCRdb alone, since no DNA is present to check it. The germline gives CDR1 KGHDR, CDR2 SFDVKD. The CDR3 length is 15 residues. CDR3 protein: CATEGQGESYNEQFF.

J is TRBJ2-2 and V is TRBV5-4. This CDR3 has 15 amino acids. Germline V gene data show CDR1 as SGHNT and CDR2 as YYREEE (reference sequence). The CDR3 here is CASSLQAPNTGELFF.

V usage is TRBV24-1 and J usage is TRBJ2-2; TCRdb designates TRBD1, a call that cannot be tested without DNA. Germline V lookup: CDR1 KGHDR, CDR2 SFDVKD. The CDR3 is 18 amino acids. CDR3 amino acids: CATSDPYPGTGNTGELFF.

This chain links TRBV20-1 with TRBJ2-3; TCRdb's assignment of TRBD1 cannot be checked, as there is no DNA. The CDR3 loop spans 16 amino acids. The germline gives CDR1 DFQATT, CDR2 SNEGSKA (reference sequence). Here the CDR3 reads CSASHGTAIGGDTQYF.

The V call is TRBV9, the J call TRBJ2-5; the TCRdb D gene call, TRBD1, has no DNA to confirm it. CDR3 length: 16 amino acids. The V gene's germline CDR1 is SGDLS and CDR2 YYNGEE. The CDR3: CASSVARGGLRETQYF.

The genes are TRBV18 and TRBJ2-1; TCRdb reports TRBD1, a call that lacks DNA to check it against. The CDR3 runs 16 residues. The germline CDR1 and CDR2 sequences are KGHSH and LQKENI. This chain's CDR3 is CASSLTGTGHSNEQFF.

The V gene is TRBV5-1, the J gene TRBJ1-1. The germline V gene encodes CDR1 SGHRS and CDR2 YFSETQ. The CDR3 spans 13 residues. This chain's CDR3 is CASSPEGFQRAFF.